This TCR beta chain comes out of a study of T cell repertoires in cytomegalovirus infection. In the study overall: Public TCR beta signatures indicated both CMV infection and matching HLA type.

This clonotype has a handful of counts. Antigen: not known. MiXCR, run by TCRdb on the reads, gives a single entry per CDR3 protein. The repertoire holds approximately 290,000 distinct CDR3 sequences, roughly 23% seen once, with about 14% in the top ten. CDR1 SGHAT and CDR2 FQNNGV come from the germline V gene. The CDR3 runs 12 residues. Trimming cost V 3 bases and J 3 bases, with 6 bases left between them. Overall study findings and caveats: The response measured ex vivo was dominated by TCR beta clonotypes (HLA-C-restricted and CMV-specific). Totalled public TCR beta family frequency picked out people who carried CMV plus the relevant HLA.

Sequencing was carried out using PBMCs. The genes are TRBV11-2 and TRBJ2-7; D gene ambiguous. This TCR came from a human donor in good health (CMV status not recorded). Some clones in this sample may be carry-over from other donors' samples. CDR3 amino acids: CASSLTFYEQYF. The CDR3 coding sequence is TGTGCCAGCAGCTTGACTTTCTACGAGCAGTACTTC.